This passage covers 2 T cell receptor beta chains from one sample sequenced in a study of beta chain features in type 1 diabetes. Every isolated RNA sample was fully reverse transcribed, so sequencing captured expressed TCRB transcripts. Libraries were prepared by immunoSEQ multiplex PCR; TCRdb keeps only in-frame clonotypes and omits some of them. The table shows approximately 120,000 clones, with approximately 15% occurring only once. The study, taken as a whole, reports: Among all four CD4+ subsets, Type 1 diabetes patients had TCRB CDR3s that were moderately but significantly shorter.

Their antigens remain unidentified. The sequencing sample was made of central memory CD4+ T cells from blood. Receptors originate from a man aged 18 to 30 with type 1 diabetes.

This clone showed up just a few times. V gene TRBV5-1 combines with J gene TRBJ2-1; unclear D gene. The germline CDR1 and CDR2 sequences are SGHRS and YFSETQ. Trimming removed 3 bases at V and 3 bases at J, with 13 bases between. The CDR3 has 15 residues. CDR3 nucleotides: TGCGCCAGCAGCTATCAACCAGCAAGCTACAATGAGCAGTTCTTC. Amino acids: CASSYQPASYNEQFF.

The rearrangement uses TRBV5-6 and TRBJ2-1; 7 nucleotides line up with TRBD1. The germline CDR1 and CDR2 sequences are SGHDT and YYEEEE. The ends lost 2 bases at V and 5 bases at J; junction bases unmatched: 4. The CDR3 is 14 residues long. CDR3 protein: CASSFNRGDNEQFF. The CDR3 DNA sequence: TGTGCCAGCAGCTTTAACAGGGGAGACAATGAGCAGTTCTTC.